This T cell receptor (beta chain) was sequenced during a study of control samples from healthy donors and cancer patients (dated by TCRdb to about 2020). About this clone itself: Its antigen is currently not known. Base qualities are not at hand, and no much larger clone is one base apart.

Library preparation used the immunoSEQ multiplex PCR assay. This immuneACCESS table, as held by TCRdb, lists in-frame sequences with V and J called but not all clones. Of the missing ones, under half trace to an unresolved V gene in checked studies; the others have no known cause. The sample has 98,000 or so clones on record, about four fifths of them singletons. The ten top clones hold approximately 2% of the sample. Sequences MGHRA (CDR1) and YSYEKL (CDR2) are obtained from the germline V gene. Deletion took 4 bases off V and 3 bases off J, with a span of 19 bases between the germline ends. The CDR3 measures 16 amino acids from cysteine to phenylalanine. The retained sequence is limited to the CDR3, 48 bases, with the frame set at the first base.

Input material: blood. The chain employs TRBV4-1 and TRBJ2-7; perhaps TRBD2 is the D gene, with 6 bases matching. The receptor was derived from a man in his 60s in good health. The CDR3 protein sequence reads: CASSPGRAGTYYEQYF. The DNA is TGCGCCAGCAGCCCCGGAAGGGCGGGAACGTACTACGAGCAGTACTTC.